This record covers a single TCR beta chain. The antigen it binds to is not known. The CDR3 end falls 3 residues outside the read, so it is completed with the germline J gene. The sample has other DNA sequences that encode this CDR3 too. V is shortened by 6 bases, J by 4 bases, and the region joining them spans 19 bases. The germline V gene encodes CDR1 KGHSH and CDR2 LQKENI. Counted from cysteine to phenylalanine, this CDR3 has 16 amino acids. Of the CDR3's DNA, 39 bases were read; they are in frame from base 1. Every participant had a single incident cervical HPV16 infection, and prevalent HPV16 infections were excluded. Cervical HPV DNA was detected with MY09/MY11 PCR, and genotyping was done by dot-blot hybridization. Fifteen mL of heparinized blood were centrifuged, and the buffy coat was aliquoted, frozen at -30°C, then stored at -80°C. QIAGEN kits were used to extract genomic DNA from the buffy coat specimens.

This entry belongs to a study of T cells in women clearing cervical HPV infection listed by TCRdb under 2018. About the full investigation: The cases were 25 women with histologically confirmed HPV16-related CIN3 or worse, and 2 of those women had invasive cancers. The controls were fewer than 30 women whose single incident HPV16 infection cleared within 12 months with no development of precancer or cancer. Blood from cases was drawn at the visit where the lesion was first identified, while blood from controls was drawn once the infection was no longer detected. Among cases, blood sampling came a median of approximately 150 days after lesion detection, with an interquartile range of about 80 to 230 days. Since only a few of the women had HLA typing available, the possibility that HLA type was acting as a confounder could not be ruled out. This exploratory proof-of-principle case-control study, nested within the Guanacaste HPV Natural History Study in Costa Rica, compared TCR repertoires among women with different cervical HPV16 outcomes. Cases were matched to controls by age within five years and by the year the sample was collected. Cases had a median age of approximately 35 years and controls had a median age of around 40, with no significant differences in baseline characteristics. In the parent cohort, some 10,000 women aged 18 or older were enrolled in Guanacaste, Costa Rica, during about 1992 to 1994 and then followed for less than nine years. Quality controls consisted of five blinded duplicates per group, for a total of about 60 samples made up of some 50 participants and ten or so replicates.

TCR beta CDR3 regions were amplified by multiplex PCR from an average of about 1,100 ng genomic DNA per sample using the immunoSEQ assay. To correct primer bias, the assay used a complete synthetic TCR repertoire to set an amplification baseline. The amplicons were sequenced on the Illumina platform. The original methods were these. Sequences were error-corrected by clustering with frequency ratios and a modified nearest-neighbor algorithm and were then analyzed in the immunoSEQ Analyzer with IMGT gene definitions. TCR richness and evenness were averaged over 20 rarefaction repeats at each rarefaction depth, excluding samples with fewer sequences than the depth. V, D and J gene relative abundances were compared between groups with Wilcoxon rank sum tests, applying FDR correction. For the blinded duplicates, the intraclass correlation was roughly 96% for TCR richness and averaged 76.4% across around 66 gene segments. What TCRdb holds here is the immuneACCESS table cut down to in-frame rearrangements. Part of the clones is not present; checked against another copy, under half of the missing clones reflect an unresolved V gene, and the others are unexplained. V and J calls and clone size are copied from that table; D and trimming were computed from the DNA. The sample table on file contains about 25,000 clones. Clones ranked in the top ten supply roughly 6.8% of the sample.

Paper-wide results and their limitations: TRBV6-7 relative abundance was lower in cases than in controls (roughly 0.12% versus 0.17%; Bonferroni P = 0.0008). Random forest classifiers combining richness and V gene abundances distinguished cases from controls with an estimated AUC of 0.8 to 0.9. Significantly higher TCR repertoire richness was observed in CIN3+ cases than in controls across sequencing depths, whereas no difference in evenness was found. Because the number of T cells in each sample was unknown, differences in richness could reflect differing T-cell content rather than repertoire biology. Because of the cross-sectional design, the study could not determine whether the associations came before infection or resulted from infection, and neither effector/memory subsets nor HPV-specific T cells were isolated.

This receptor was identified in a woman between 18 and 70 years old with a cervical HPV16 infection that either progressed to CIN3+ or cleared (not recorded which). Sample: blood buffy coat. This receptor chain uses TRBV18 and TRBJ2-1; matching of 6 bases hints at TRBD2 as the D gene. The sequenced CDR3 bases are TGTGCCAGCTCCCCGTCAGTCACTAGCAGTTACAATGAG. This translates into CASSPSVTSSYNE. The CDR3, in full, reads CASSPSVTSSYNEQFF.